Following are 10 T cell receptor beta chains from one sample sequenced in a study of T cell repertoires in cytomegalovirus infection. TCRdb redid the calling of the reads with MiXCR, one entry per CDR3 protein. The sample records some 920,000 distinct CDR3 sequences, around 32% being singletons. Antigen specificity for these receptors is unknown. Sequencing used cultured CD8+ T cells from PBMCs, obtained from culture after CMV antigen stimulation. Receptors were obtained from a human donor in good health (CMV status not recorded). Some clones in this sample may be carry-over from other donors' samples.

The genes are TRBV6-5 and TRBJ1-1; D gene uncertain. V shed 2 bases and J shed 9 bases, with 7 bases lying between them. This CDR3 is built from 11 residues. CDR1 and CDR2 from the germline V gene are MNHEY and SVGAGI. CDR3 DNA sequence: TGTGCCAGCAGTTACGGGCCCCAAGCTTTCTTT. Translated: CASSYGPQAFF.

This clonotype was seen only a few times. The chain has TRBV19 and TRBJ1-5, with 8 bases identical to TRBD1. CDR3 length equals 16 residues. V shed 4 bases and J 7 bases; nucleotides not matched to a gene: 12. CDR1 is LNHDA and CDR2 is SQIVND in the germline V gene (reference sequence). The CDR3 is CASSNPIDRGGQPQHF. CDR3 coding DNA: TGTGCCAGTAGTAACCCGATTGACAGGGGAGGACAGCCCCAGCATTTT.

The rearrangement links TRBV6-5 to TRBJ2-5; D uncertain. Trimming pared 8 bases from V and 2 bases from J, leaving 12 bases between. Germline assignment: CDR1 MNHEY and CDR2 SVGAGI. The CDR3 extends over 13 amino acids. CDR3 nucleotides: TGTGCCAGCTCTCTGGCGGATCAAGAGACCCAGTACTTC. It yields the protein CASSLADQETQYF.

The chain carries TRBV7-9 and TRBJ1-4, with a possible D match to TRBD1 (5 bases). Germline loops: CDR1 SEHNR, CDR2 FQNEAQ (reference sequence). This CDR3 spans 15 amino acids. V lost 4 bases and J 5 bases, leaving 14 bases between the germline ends. Written as DNA, the CDR3 is TGTGCCAGCAGCTCTGGGGCCCACCTGAATGAAAAACTGTTTTTT. Amino acid sequence: CASSSGAHLNEKLFF.

V is TRBV12-3 or TRBV12-4 and J is TRBJ1-1; no clear D gene. Between the trimmed V and J ends, which lost 5 bases and 2 bases, there was a span of 15 bases. The CDR3 is 15 amino acids. In nucleotides, the CDR3 is TGTGCCAGCAGTCTCTGGCGGGTAAAAAACACTGAAGCTTTCTTT. This codes for CASSLWRVKNTEAFF.

The chain carries TRBV19 and TRBJ2-7; possibly TRBD1 for D (6 bases). Per germline, CDR1 LNHDA and CDR2 SQIVND (reference sequence). Trimming took off 5 bases at V and 0 bases at J, with 14 bases between the two ends. The CDR3 consists of 15 residues. The CDR3: CASSLGTPSSYEQYF. The CDR3 nucleotides are TGTGCCAGTAGTCTCGGGACACCGAGCTCCTACGAGCAGTACTTC.

This clonotype has ten or more counts. Here the CDR3 DNA reads TGTGCCAGCAGTTCCCGGGACACAGATACGCAGTATTTT. Translation: CASSSRDTDTQYF. The chain links TRBV6-2 or TRBV6-3 to TRBJ2-3; maybe TRBD2 (5 bases). CDR3 length: 13 residues. From germline, CDR1 is MNHEY and CDR2 SVGEGT. The germline V and J ends were trimmed by 4 bases and 2 bases, with 7 bases remaining between them.

This clonotype was detected a few times. This rearrangement joins TRBV7-6 to TRBJ2-1, with D possibly being TRBD1 (5 bases). Germline V gene data show CDR1 as SGHVS and CDR2 as FNYEAQ. V was shortened by 3 bases and J by 4 bases, with 10 bases between the two germline ends. This CDR3 contains 14 residues. This CDR3 is CASSLIGVYNEQFF. The CDR3 DNA follows: TGTGCCAGCAGCTTGATAGGGGTTTACAATGAGCAGTTCTTC. Looking up the rest from reference TRBV7-6 and TRBJ2-1 gives the full variable domain: GAGVSQSPRYKVTKRGQDVALRCDPISGHVSLYWYRQALGQGPEFLTYFNYEAQQDKSGLPNDRFSAERPEGSISTLTIQRTEQRDSAMYRCASSLIGVYNEQFFGPGTRLTVL.

The chain employs TRBV6-6 and TRBJ2-7, with D tentatively TRBD1 or TRBD2 (5 bases each). In germline, CDR1 is MNHNY, CDR2 SVGAGI (reference sequence). This CDR3 is 12 amino acids long. V gave up 3 bases and J gave up 5 bases, with 8 bases separating them. CDR3: CASSYLGHEQYV. The CDR3 DNA sequence: TGTGCCAGCAGTTATTTGGGACACGAGCAGTACGTC.

This clonotype was observed a handful of times. The V and J genes are TRBV27 and TRBJ1-1; D gene uncertain. From germline, CDR1 is MNHEY and CDR2 SMNVEV (reference sequence). V lost 6 bases to trimming and J lost 8 bases, with 10 bases between them. This CDR3 comprises 11 residues. The DNA of the CDR3 is TGTGCCAGCAGACGGCGGGGAGAAGCTTTCTTT. This encodes CASRRRGEAFF.